The rows below give T cell receptor beta chains drawn from one sample of a study of cytomegalovirus exposure and HLA in healthy donors. Sequencing was performed with immunoSEQ multiplex PCR; in TCRdb, only in-frame clones are kept and a portion is missing. The sample carries some 150,000 clones, 77% recorded once. Sequencing was performed on PBMCs. Receptors were obtained from a middle-aged woman in good health and CMV-seronegative. The CDR3 runs from the conserved cysteine through the conserved F or W. D genes are given only for firm matches. Expanded clones get a size class; other rows say once, few or many, or leave the size out.

clone_size j_call d_call v_call cdr3_aa cdr3_nt
- TRBJ1-5 TRBD1 TRBV27 CASSPGQVVSNQPQHF TGTGCCAGCAGTCCCGGACAGGTCGTTAGCAATCAGCCCCAGCATTTT
- TRBJ1-5 TRBD1 TRBV10-3 CAISGTGHSNQPQHF TGTGCCATCAGTGGGACAGGACATAGCAATCAGCCCCAGCATTTT
- TRBJ1-5 TRBD1 TRBV29-1 CSVSSTGNQPQHF TGCAGCGTGTCATCGACAGGGAATCAGCCCCAGCATTTT
once TRBJ2-1 TRBD2 TRBV27 CASKRGAGNEQFF TGTGCCAGCAAGCGGGGGGCTGGCAATGAGCAGTTCTTC
- TRBJ2-1 TRBD1 TRBV5-1 CASMGQGFNEQFF TGCGCCAGCATGGGACAGGGGTTTAATGAGCAGTTCTTC
- TRBJ1-1 - TRBV30 CAWMEVSANTEAFF TGTGCCTGGATGGAGGTATCGGCGAACACTGAAGCTTTCTTT
- TRBJ2-3 - TRBV5-1 CASSLSGTSTDTQYF TGCGCCAGCAGCCTTAGCGGTACGAGCACAGATACGCAGTATTTT
- TRBJ1-1 - TRBV9 CASRPTPTANTEAFF TGTGCCAGCAGACCTACTCCGACAGCGAACACTGAAGCTTTCTTT
- TRBJ1-3 - TRBV19 CASSSRGNTIYF TGTGCCAGTAGTTCGCGCGGAAACACCATATATTTT
- TRBJ1-1 - TRBV6-1 CASELLRGTEAFF TGTGCCAGCGAACTCCTGCGGGGGACTGAAGCTTTCTTT
- TRBJ2-7 TRBD1 TRBV5-4 CASSAGGTGGRYEQYF TGTGCCAGCAGCGCCGGAGGGACAGGGGGCCGGTACGAGCAGTACTTC
- TRBJ1-1 - TRBV27 CASSLLPGVLTTEAFF TGTGCCAGCAGTTTATTACCAGGGGTTCTGACCACTGAAGCTTTCTTT
- TRBJ2-5 TRBD2 TRBV5-1 CASRLTSGGQETQYF TGCGCCAGCAGATTGACTAGCGGGGGGCAAGAGACCCAGTACTTC
once TRBJ1-6 - TRBV6-5 CASSYAGRNSPLHF TGTGCCAGCAGTTACGCAGGGAGGAATTCACCCCTCCACTTT
- TRBJ1-1 - TRBV19 CASTFKARNTEAFF TGTGCCAGTACCTTTAAAGCAAGGAACACTGAAGCTTTCTTT
- TRBJ2-5 - TRBV5-1 CASSPAGQGVQETQYF TGCGCCAGCAGCCCGGCGGGGCAGGGGGTCCAAGAGACCCAGTACTTC
- TRBJ1-1 - TRBV30 CAWARGRGALEAFF TGTGCCTGGGCCCGCGGGCGGGGGGCTCTCGAAGCTTTCTTT
once TRBJ2-7 - TRBV4-3 CASSQELQGAYEQYF TGCGCCAGCAGCCAAGAGTTACAGGGAGCCTACGAGCAGTACTTC
- TRBJ1-2 TRBD1 TRBV14 CASRRGRGAYGYTF TGTGCCAGCCGCAGGGGCAGGGGGGCCTATGGCTACACCTTC
once TRBJ1-4 - TRBV29-1 CSAGGGTNEKLFF TGCAGCGCTGGGGGGGGGACTAATGAAAAACTGTTTTTT
once TRBJ1-2 - TRBV15 CATSRDSGGRGNYGYTF TGTGCCACCAGCAGAGATTCGGGGGGACGGGGTAACTATGGCTACACCTTC
- TRBJ1-4 TRBD1 TRBV28 CASSPADREIEKLFF TGTGCCAGCAGTCCCGCGGACAGGGAGATTGAAAAACTGTTTTTT
once TRBJ1-2 - TRBV27 CASSTQGNGYTF TGTGCCAGCAGTACTCAGGGTAATGGCTACACCTTC
- TRBJ1-1 TRBD1 TRBV19 CASSRGQGKAEAFF TGTGCCAGTAGTAGAGGACAGGGTAAAGCTGAAGCTTTCTTT
- TRBJ2-5 TRBD2 TRBV29-1 CSVNGLAGEETQYF TGCAGCGTAAATGGGCTAGCGGGGGAAGAGACCCAGTACTTC
once TRBJ1-1 TRBD1 TRBV4-3 CASSQDSHRGGTEAFF TGCGCCAGCAGCCAAGATTCCCACAGGGGTGGCACTGAAGCTTTCTTT